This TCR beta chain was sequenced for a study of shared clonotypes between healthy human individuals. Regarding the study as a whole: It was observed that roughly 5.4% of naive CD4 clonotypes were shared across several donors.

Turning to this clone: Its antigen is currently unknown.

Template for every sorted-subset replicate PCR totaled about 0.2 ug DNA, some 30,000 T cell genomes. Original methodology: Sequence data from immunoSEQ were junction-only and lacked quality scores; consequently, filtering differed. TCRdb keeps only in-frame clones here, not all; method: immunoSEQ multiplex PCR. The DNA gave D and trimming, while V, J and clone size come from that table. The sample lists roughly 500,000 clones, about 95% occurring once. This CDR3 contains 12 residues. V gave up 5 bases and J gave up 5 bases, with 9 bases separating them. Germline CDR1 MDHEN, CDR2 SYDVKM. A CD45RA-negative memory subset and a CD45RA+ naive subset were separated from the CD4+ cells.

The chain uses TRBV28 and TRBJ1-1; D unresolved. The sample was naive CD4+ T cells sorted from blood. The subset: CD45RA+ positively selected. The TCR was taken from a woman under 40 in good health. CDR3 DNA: TGTGCCAGCAGTCTCCAGGAAACTGAAGCTTTCTTT. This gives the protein CASSLQETEAFF.